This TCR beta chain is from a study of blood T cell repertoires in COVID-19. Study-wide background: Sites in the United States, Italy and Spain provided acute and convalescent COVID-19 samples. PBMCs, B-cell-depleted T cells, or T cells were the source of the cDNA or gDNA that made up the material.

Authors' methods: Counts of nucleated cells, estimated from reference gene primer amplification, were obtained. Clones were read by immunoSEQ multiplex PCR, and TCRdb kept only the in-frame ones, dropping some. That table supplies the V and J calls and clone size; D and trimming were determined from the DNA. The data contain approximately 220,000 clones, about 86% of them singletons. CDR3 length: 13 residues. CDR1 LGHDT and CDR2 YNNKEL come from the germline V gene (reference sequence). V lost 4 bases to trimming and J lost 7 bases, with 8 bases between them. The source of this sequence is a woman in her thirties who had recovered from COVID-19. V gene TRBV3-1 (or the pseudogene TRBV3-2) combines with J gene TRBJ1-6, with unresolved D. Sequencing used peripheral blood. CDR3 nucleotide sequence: TGTGCCAGCAGCCTAAACAGAAATTCACCCCTCCACTTT. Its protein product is CASSLNRNSPLHF.